These 18 T cell receptor beta chains came from one sample sequenced in a study of T-cell reconstitution after alpha-beta-depleted transplantation in children. Overall study results and limits: Newly produced T cells mostly provided counts and TCRbeta diversity after one year, as hyperexpanded clones declined.

TCRbeta library construction was performed incorporating unique molecular identifiers. TCRdb called the PCR reads again in MiXCR, with one record for every CDR3 protein. The table includes some 300,000 distinct CDR3 sequences, about 7.3% detected once. Antigen specificity for these receptors is unknown. This specimen was peripheral blood, taken 360 days after TCRalphabeta/CD19-depleted stem cell transplant. These receptors were collected from a female patient aged 2-9 years who had a stem cell transplant for Fanconi anemia, so the T cells may come from the graft donor.

Many counts were recorded for this clonotype. This chain uses TRBV24-1 with TRBJ2-5; the D gene could be TRBD1 or TRBD2 (5 bases each). V lost 12 bases and J 0 bases, leaving 25 bases between the germline ends. The length of the CDR3 is 17 residues. Germline V gene sequence: CDR1 KGHDR, CDR2 SFDVKD. The CDR3 region is CAPNIRRGVSHQETQYF. The CDR3 nucleotides are TGTGCCCCCAATATCCGAAGGGGAGTATCGCACCAAGAGACCCAGTACTTC.

This clonotype was detected only a few times. The chain couples TRBV6-1 to TRBJ2-5; possible D gene TRBD2, 6 bases. The V gene's germline CDR1 is MNHNS and CDR2 SASEGT. The CDR3 is 16 residues long. With 7 bases removed from V and 4 bases from J, the gap between germline ends came to 22 bases. CDR3 amino acids: CASTKDPGEARETQYF. Written as DNA, the CDR3 is TGTGCCAGCACAAAAGACCCCGGGGAGGCCCGAGAGACCCAGTACTTC.

This chain links TRBV20-1 with TRBJ2-7, with unresolved D. The germline CDR1 and CDR2 sequences are DFQATT and SNEGSKA (reference sequence). The CDR3 totals 13 residues. Deletions cut 6 bases from V and 2 bases from J, with 14 bases between. The CDR3 spells CSAPRAGAYEQYF. CDR3 DNA sequence: TGCAGTGCGCCCCGAGCTGGCGCCTACGAGCAGTACTTC.

This clonotype was seen ten or more times. The chain is built from TRBV4-2 and TRBJ2-7; D might be TRBD1 (6 bases). CDR3 size: 13 residues. CDR1 is LGHNA, CDR2 YNFKEQ, per germline. The CDR3 nucleotides are TGTGCCAGCAGCCAAGGAGGGGTCCCGGGACACCCCGTC. Translating gives CASSQGGVPGHPV.

The chain carries TRBV28 and TRBJ1-5; a weak D match, TRBD1 (6 bases). Germline loops: CDR1 MDHEN, CDR2 SYDVKM. V was trimmed by 3 bases and J by 0 bases, leaving 18 bases between them. There are 18 residues in the CDR3. The DNA of the CDR3 is TGTGCCAGCAGTTTTACAGGGACTTTACTATATAGCAATCAGCCCCAGCATTTT. It specifies CASSFTGTLLYSNQPQHF.

This clonotype showed up many times. The chain uses TRBV28 and TRBJ1-4; 7 bases agree with TRBD1. Germline CDR1 and CDR2: MDHEN and SYDVKM. The CDR3 spans 16 residues. With 5 bases clipped from V and 2 bases from J, the junction kept 8 bases outside the gene matches. The CDR3 here is CASSKPGGYTNEKLFF. CDR3 nucleotide sequence: TGTGCCAGCAGTAAACCAGGGGGGTATACTAATGAAAAACTGTTTTTT.

Comment on this clonotype: This may stem from a read error, because a much larger clone lies one nucleotide away. This chain uses TRBV7-9 with TRBJ2-5; D remains ambiguous. V was clipped by 4 bases and J by 1 base, with 4 bases between them. Looked up from germline, CDR1 is SEHNR and CDR2 is FQNEAQ (reference sequence). The CDR3 has 12 residues. DNA for the CDR3: TGTGCCAGCAGCTACATCCAAGAGACCCAGTACTTC. This translates into CASSYIQETQYF. Based on the CDR3 plus reference TRBV7-9 and TRBJ2-5, the full variable domain is DTGVSQNPRHKITKRGQNVTFRCDPISEHNRLYWYRQTLGQGPEFLTYFQNEAQLEKSRLLSDRFSAERPKGSFSTLEIQRTEQGDSAMYLCASSYIQETQYFGPGTRLLVL.

A few counts support this clonotype. The gene calls are TRBV5-1 and TRBJ2-7, with TRBD1 identical over 11 bases. The CDR3 length is 15 residues. Trimming cost V 4 bases and J 8 bases; bases outside gene matches: 11. Germline loops: CDR1 SGHRS, CDR2 YFSETQ. The CDR3 loop reads CASSQNGQGAPKQYF. CDR3 sequence (DNA): TGCGCCAGCAGCCAGAACGGACAGGGGGCGCCCAAGCAGTACTTC.

This clonotype has a count of ten or more. The CDR3 here is CASQTLYDQETQYF. CDR3 nucleotides: TGTGCCAGCCAGACACTCTACGATCAAGAGACCCAGTACTTC. V and J are TRBV2 and TRBJ2-5; D is undetermined. V lost 8 bases and J lost 2, with 15 bases in between. CDR1 and CDR2 (germline): SNHLY, FYNNEI. The CDR3 has 14 residues.

This clonotype has ten or more counts. J is TRBJ2-1 and V is TRBV9, with 9 bases identical to TRBD2. The CDR3 consists of 14 residues. The germline gives CDR1 SGDLS, CDR2 YYNGEE. Germline trimming cut 2 bases from V and 7 bases from J; bases unmatched to any gene: 4. The CDR3 nucleotides are TGTGCCAGCAGCGTTAGCGGGAGTATAAATGAGCAGTTCTTC. This gives the protein CASSVSGSINEQFF.

J is TRBJ2-5 and V is TRBV5-1; 7 bases line up with TRBD2. Trimming at V came to 0 bases and at J to 5 bases, leaving 10 bases not matched to a gene. The CDR3 is 16 residues long. The germline V gene encodes CDR1 SGHRS and CDR2 YFSETQ. The CDR3 coding sequence is TGCGCCAGCAGCTTGGACGGTTGGGGGGGAACGGAGACCCAGTACTTC. Its protein is CASSLDGWGGTETQYF.

This clonotype was picked up many times. The rearrangement uses TRBV4-2 and TRBJ2-5; TRBD1 might be the D (6 bases). The CDR3 totals 16 residues. The germline V and J ends were trimmed by 0 bases and 4 bases, with 15 bases remaining between them. The germline CDR1 and CDR2 sequences are LGHNA and YNFKEQ. CDR3 loop: CASSQDPKQGGETQYF. Written as DNA, the CDR3 is TGTGCCAGCAGCCAAGATCCAAAACAGGGTGGAGAGACCCAGTACTTC.

This chain links TRBV6-5 with TRBJ1-1; 7 nucleotides line up with TRBD1. V was pared by 6 bases and J by 7 bases, with 11 bases of the junction left unmatched. Per germline, CDR1 MNHEY and CDR2 SVGAGI. The CDR3 covers 14 residues. CDR3 loop: CASSRGTDPLEAFF. The DNA for the CDR3 is TGTGCCAGCAGCCGAGGGACAGACCCTCTTGAAGCTTTCTTT.

This clonotype was seen repeatedly, ten times or more. The chain combines TRBV7-2 with TRBJ1-2; a weak D match, TRBD1 (5 bases). CDR1 is SGHTA and CDR2 is FQGNSA in the germline V gene. CDR3 size: 16 residues. The germline V and J ends were trimmed by 7 bases and 2 bases, with 20 bases remaining between them. CDR3 in DNA: TGTGCCAGCATCCATCCGACAGCAGGTTTCAACTATGGCTACACCTTC. This encodes CASIHPTAGFNYGYTF.

This clonotype has just a few counts. V is TRBV6-5 and J is TRBJ1-6, with no clear D. In germline, CDR1 is MNHEY, CDR2 SVGAGI. Trimming left V 0 bases short and J 9 bases short, with 6 bases between. The CDR3 is 13 amino acids. CDR3 residues: CASSYSAGSPLHF. DNA for the CDR3: TGTGCCAGCAGTTACTCTGCGGGTTCACCCCTCCACTTT.

In this sample, this clonotype turned up a few times. The CDR3 DNA is TGTGCCAGCAGTTTATGGGACTCGATCCAAGAGACCCAGTACTTC. This codes for CASSLWDSIQETQYF. The V gene is TRBV28, the J gene TRBJ2-5; the D gene is possibly TRBD2 (5 bases). With 0 bases removed from V and 1 base from J, the gap between germline ends came to 9 bases. The CDR3 is made up of 15 amino acids. Germline-derived CDR1 and CDR2 are MDHEN and SYDVKM.

The sample holds many counts of this clonotype. The chain carries TRBV10-2 and TRBJ2-3; D uncertain. The CDR3 runs 11 residues. The V end was cut by 6 bases, the J end by 4 bases, with 5 bases between. In germline, CDR1 is WSHSY, CDR2 SAAADI. The CDR3 is CASSDPDTQYF. The CDR3 nucleotides read TGCGCCAGCAGCGACCCAGATACGCAGTATTTT.

The table lists this clonotype with many counts. The chain uses TRBV12-3 or TRBV12-4 and TRBJ2-1, with 11 positions matching TRBD2. The CDR3 is 15 amino acids. V lost 6 bases to trimming and J lost 3 bases; unmatched junction nucleotides: 4. This CDR3 reads CASRPGLADYNEQFF. DNA of the CDR3: TGTGCCAGCAGGCCGGGACTAGCGGACTACAATGAGCAGTTCTTC.